The clone carrying this TCR beta chain was seen many times. Its antigen is not identified. Scientists made TCR beta libraries using quantitative 5'-RACE with molecular barcodes. TCRdb called the 5' RACE reads again in MiXCR, with one record for every CDR3 protein. The table records a few hundred thousand distinct CDR3 sequences, over 9.5% of them present only once. This sample was included in a study of CD8 T cells in ankylosing spondylitis. This CDR3 contains 15 residues. V lost 0 bases to trimming and J lost 0 bases, with 6 bases between them. Per germline, CDR1 LNHNV and CDR2 YYDKDF (reference sequence). The study's findings and limits: The authors found the disease-linked clones to be CD8+ and relatively rare in peripheral blood. According to the report, clones linked to the disease were significantly enriched in matched synovial fluid samples taken from ankylosing spondylitis patients.

The chain has TRBV15 and TRBJ1-5; D is unclear. Sequenced sample: blood, either unsorted or a sorted T cell fraction (not recorded which). The sequence was obtained from a male donor with ankylosing spondylitis or in good health (not recorded which). CDR3 nucleotide sequence: TGTGCCACCAGCAGAGAAGCGGATAGCAATCAGCCCCAGCATTTT. This gives the protein CATSREADSNQPQHF.